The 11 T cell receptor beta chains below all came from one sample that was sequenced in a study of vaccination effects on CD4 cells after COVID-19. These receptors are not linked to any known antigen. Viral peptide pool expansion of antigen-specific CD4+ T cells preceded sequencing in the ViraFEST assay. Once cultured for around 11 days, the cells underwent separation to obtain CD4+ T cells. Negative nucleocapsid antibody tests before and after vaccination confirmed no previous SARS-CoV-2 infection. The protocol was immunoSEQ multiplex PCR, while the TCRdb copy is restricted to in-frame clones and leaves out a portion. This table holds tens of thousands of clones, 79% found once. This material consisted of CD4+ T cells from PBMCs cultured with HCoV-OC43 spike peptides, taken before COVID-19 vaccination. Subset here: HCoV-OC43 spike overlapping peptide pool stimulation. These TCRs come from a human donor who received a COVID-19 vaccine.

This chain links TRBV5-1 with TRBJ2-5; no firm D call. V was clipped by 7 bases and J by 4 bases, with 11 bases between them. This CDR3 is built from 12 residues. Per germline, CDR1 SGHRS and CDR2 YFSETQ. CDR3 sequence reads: CASSSAAETQYF. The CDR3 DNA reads TGCGCCAGCTCGAGCGCAGCAGAGACCCAGTACTTC. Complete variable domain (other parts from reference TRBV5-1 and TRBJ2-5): KAGVTQTPRYLIKTRGQQVTLSCSPISGHRSVSWYQQTPGQGLQFLFEYFSETQRNKGNFPGRFSGRQFSNSRSEMNVSTLELGDSALYLCASSSAAETQYFGPGTRLLVL.

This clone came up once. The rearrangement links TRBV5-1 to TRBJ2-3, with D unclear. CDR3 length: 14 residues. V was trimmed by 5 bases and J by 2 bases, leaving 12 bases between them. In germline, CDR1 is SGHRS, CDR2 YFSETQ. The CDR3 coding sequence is TGCGCCAGCAGGGCGGTAACAGCCACAGATACGCAGTATTTT. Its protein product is CASRAVTATDTQYF.

CDR3 amino acids: CASSTDSNSNQPQHF. The CDR3 bases are TGTGCCAGCAGCACAGACAGTAATAGCAATCAGCCCCAGCATTTT. The chain couples TRBV7-2 to TRBJ1-5; a possible D gene is TRBD1 (5 bases). CDR3 length equals 15 residues. Germline CDR1 reads SGHTA; CDR2 reads FQGNSA. V was clipped by 5 bases and J by 0 bases, with 11 bases between them.

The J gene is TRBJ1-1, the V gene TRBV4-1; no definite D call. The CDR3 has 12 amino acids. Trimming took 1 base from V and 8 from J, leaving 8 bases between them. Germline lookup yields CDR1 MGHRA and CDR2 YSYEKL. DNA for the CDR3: TGCGCCAGCAGCCAAGTAGCTACAGAAGCTTTCTTT. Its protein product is CASSQVATEAFF.

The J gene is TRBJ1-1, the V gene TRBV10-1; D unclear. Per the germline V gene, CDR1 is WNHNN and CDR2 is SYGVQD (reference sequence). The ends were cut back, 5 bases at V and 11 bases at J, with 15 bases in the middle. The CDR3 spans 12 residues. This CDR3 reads CASSYDGRLAFF. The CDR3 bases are TGCGCCAGCAGTTATGACGGGCGCTTGGCTTTCTTT.

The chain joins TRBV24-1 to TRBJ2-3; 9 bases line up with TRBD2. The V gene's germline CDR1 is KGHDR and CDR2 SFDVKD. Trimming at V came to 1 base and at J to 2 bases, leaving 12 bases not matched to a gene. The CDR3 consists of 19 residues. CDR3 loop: CATSDFTLGGGAYTDTQYF. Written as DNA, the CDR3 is TGTGCCACCAGTGATTTTACTCTTGGCGGGGGGGCATACACAGATACGCAGTATTTT.

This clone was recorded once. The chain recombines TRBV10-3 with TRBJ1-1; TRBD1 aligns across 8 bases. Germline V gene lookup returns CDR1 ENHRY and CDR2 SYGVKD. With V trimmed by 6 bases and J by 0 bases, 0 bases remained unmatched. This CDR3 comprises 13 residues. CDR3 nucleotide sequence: TGTGCCATCAGGACAGGGGTGAACACTGAAGCTTTCTTT. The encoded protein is CAIRTGVNTEAFF.

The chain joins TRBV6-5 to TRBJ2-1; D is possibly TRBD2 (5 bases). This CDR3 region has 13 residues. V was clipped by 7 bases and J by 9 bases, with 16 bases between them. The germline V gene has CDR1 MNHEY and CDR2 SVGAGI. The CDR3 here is CASTTAGVGEQFF. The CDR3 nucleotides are TGTGCCAGCACCACCGCCGGGGTGGGTGAGCAGTTCTTC.

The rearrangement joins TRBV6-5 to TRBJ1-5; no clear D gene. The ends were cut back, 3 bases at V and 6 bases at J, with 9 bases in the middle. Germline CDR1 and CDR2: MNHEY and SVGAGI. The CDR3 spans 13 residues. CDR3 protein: CASSYSGRQPQHF. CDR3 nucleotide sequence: TGTGCCAGCAGTTATAGTGGGCGTCAGCCCCAGCATTTT.

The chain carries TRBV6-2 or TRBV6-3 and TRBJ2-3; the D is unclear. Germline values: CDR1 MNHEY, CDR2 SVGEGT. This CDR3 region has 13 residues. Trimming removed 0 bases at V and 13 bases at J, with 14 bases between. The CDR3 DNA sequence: TGTGCCAGCAGTTACTCGTTCCGGGCCCTGGAGTATTTT. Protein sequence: CASSYSFRALEYF.

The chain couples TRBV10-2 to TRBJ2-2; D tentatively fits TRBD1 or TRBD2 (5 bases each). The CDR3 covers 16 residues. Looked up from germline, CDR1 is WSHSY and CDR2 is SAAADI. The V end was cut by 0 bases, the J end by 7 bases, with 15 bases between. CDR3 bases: TGCGCCAGCAGTGAGTCGACACCGGGGCGCAACGGGGAGCTGTTTTTT. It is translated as CASSESTPGRNGELFF.